This T cell receptor (beta chain) was retrieved from a study of blood T cells in healthy people across ages. The germline CDR1 and CDR2 sequences are WSHSY and SAAADI. This CDR3 comprises 12 residues. With V trimmed by 8 bases and J by 7 bases, 6 bases remained unmatched. The authors ran a second PCR of 7 to 11 cycles using a sample-barcoded 5' primer and a J-beta primer mix. TCRdb re-called the 5' RACE reads through MiXCR, storing one row per CDR3 protein. Seen here are hundreds of thousands of distinct CDR3 sequences, 53% observed once, and the top ten hold roughly 40%. The source is a man aged 80 or over in good health. Sequencing was done on a sample of blood. V usage is TRBV10-2 and J usage is TRBJ2-7, with 9 bases aligning to TRBD2. CDR3 sequence reads: CASGLALGEQYF. For the CDR3, the DNA is TGCGCCAGCGGACTAGCGTTAGGGGAGCAGTACTTC.